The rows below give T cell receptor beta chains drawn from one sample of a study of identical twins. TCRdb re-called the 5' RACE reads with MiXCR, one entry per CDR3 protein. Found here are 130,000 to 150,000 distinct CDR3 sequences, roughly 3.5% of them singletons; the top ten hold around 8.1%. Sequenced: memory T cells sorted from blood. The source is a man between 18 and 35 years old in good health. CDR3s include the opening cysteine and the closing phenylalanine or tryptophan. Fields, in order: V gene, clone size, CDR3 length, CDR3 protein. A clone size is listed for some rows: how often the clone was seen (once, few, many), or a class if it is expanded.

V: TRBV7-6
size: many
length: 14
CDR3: CASSLWRDRNEQFF

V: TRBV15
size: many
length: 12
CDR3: CATSRDSVEAFF

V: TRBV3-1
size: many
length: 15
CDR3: CASSQEGTSDNEQFF

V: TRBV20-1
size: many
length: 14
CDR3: CSAGGTSGYYEQYF

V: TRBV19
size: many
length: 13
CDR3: CASNFQRNEKLFF

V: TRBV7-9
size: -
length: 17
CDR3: CASSLAKAGVYNNEQFF

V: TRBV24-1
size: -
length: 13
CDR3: CATSDSGTDTKYF

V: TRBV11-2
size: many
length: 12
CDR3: CASSLDIGPAYF

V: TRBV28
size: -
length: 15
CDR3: CASSSSGTSRETQYF

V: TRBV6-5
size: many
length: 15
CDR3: CASSYSGQGADTQYF

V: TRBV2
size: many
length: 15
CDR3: CASSDKEFSDEKLFF

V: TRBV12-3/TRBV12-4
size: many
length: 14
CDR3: CASSLRNQEEKLFF

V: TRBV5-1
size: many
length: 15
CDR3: CASSPSGISYNEQFF

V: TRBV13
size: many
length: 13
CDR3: CASKLAGAYEQYF

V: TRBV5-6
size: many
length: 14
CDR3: CASSLVTENSPLHF

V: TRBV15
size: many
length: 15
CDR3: CATRAERTNTGELFF

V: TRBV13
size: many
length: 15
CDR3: CASSLGTATNEKLFF

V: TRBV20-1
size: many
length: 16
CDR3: CSASGGIGGATGELFF

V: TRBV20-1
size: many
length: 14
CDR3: CSANRGVHTDTQYF

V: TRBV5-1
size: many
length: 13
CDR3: CASSGVGQETQYF

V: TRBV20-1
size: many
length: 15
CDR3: CSATPLTGNNYGYTF

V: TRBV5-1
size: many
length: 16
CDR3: CASSQRGGVVTGELFF

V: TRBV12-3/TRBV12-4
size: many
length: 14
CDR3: CASSTSGRGNEQFF

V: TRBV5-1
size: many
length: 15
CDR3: CASSLAGESYNEQFF

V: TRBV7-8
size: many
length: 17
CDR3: CASSLRSAGVSYNEQFF

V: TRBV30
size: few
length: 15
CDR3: CAWGLPGGTVQTQYF

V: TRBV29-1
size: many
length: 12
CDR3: CSVGNRYNEQFF

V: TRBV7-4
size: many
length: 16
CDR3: CASSLMGQGLPYEQYF